These T cell receptor beta chains were read from a single sample in a study of CD8 T cells in ankylosing spondylitis. Each CDR3 protein is one row after TCRdb ran MiXCR on the 5' RACE reads. The sample lists tens of thousands of distinct CDR3 sequences, just over 2.5% occurring once. Source material: blood, either unsorted or a sorted T cell fraction (not recorded which). Receptors were obtained from a female donor with ankylosing spondylitis or in good health (not recorded which). Both conserved end residues are trimmed from each CDR3. Rows give clone size only sometimes, using once, few, many, or a class for an expanded clone.

size	V	CDR3
many	TRBV9	ASSTGLAGGRASTDTQY
few	TRBV9	ASSVGRDSQGRTDTQY
many	TRBV9	ASSVEGSGRGGYNEQF
many	TRBV9	ASSVGPPGQGTNEQF
many	TRBV9	ASSDSPDPQVSGAF
many	TRBV9	ASSSRLAVNTGELF
many	TRBV9	ASSASGGLGTDTQY
-	TRBV9	ASSPRTSGSPEQF
many	TRBV9	ASSVGSGGQNEQF
many	TRBV9	ASSVGAGEETQY
many	TRBV9	ASSVAGQGTNYGYT
many	TRBV9	ASSPRKAGGETQY
many	TRBV9	ASSVESRTGGEGETQY
many	TRBV9	ASSVGDGSYNEQF
many	TRBV9	ASSVGRSNTGELF
many	TRBV9	ASSVASDWQVGGAF
many	TRBV9	ASSVGASEGETQY
many	TRBV9	ASSNDRASYEQY
many	TRBV9	ASSFLSSGGAGEQF
many	TRBV9	ASSAQGSGANVLT
many	TRBV9	ASSSSGGPSTDTQY
many	TRBV9	ASSVSQSSYEQY
many	TRBV9	ASSVDPGQGTEAF
many	TRBV9	ASSAGVNPLNTEAF
many	TRBV9	ASSDGGGGSSGNTIY
many	TRBV9	ASSATEGVQETQY
medium-sized	TRBV9	ASSIRQEHTDTQY
many	TRBV9	ASSVAVSSYNEQF
many	TRBV9	ASSVEATNTEAF
many	TRBV9	ASSVDTGWGNTIY
many	TRBV9	ASSGSTGSYEQY
many	TRBV9	ASSVAPGANYGYT
medium-sized	TRBV9	ASSVGQNTGELF
many	TRBV9	ASSPVLGLAGFNEQF
many	TRBV9	ASSAPRNDRANQETQY
medium-sized	TRBV9	ASSVWSSGETQY
medium-sized	TRBV9	ASSVGDLVYTDTQY
many	TRBV9	ASSERNRDTTDTQY
many	TRBV9	ASSVGDRGFAGELF
many	TRBV9	ASSPWTGETDTQY
many	TRBV9	ASSVEALAIDTQY
many	TRBV9	ASSVGTGVYNEQF
many	TRBV9	ASSVGGPNLGDYGYT
many	TRBV9	ASSVDSLDEQF
medium-sized	TRBV9	ASSAGQVLQETQY
many	TRBV9	ASSVAPAGQGDEQY
many	TRBV9	ASSVELAGVDEQF
many	TRBV9	ASSPSGTVTYEQY
many	TRBV9	ASSASTPVGETQY
many	TRBV9	ASSEGQWFYEQY
many	TRBV9	ASSVATGGGPQETQY
many	TRBV9	ASSYSATNEKLF
many	TRBV9	ASSVGVEETQY
many	TRBV9	ASSVGAAGETQY
many	TRBV9	ASSAPSGVMNTEAF
many	TRBV9	ATHNRRQGEDVNTEAF
many	TRBV9	ASSVEGAGNTIY
many	TRBV9	ASSPRGEGGTGELF
many	TRBV9	ASSPRPGTSGGPGTDTQY
many	TRBV9	ASSVLSGGSPLH